By sample fraction, the clone carrying this T cell receptor (beta chain) is medium-sized (0.01 to 0.1%). 500 ng RNA was reverse transcribed with alpha and beta constant-region primers. Each of the alpha and beta chains got its own library through chain-specific third strand synthesis with indices. A 12-nucleotide barcode per molecule came from two concatenated random hexamers added pre-amplification. Each CDR3 protein is one row after TCRdb ran MiXCR on the 5' RACE reads. The sample carries about 2,100 distinct CDR3 sequences, around 13% recorded once. The sample belongs to a study of HIV-infected patients and healthy controls. The wider study: Total CDR3 counts per chain did not differ significantly between patients and controls.

Roughly three months, about 14 weeks, into antiretroviral therapy, follow-up blood was collected. All unsorted peripheral T cells were captured because whole blood was used without fractionation. Peripheral blood, around 2.5 ml, was drawn for RNA extraction. The germline CDR1 and CDR2 sequences are SEHNR and FQNEAQ (reference sequence). Trimming cost V 5 bases and J 6 bases; bases outside gene matches: 8. The CDR3 covers 16 residues. The TCR sequence derives from an adult with HIV infection. Sequenced here: blood, sampled during antiretroviral therapy. This chain connects TRBV7-9 to TRBJ2-7, with TRBD2 matching 15 bases. DNA for the CDR3: TGTGCCAGCAGCCCTCGGACTAGCGGGAGGGCCGTCGAGCAGTACTTC. This translates into CASSPRTSGRAVEQYF.